The rows below give T cell receptor beta chains drawn from one sample of a study of neurological immune-mediated disorders. TCRdb reanalysed the 5' RACE reads using MiXCR and keeps one entry per CDR3 protein. The sample lists tens of thousands of distinct CDR3 sequences; around 10% were seen once. The sample was CD4+ T cells from blood. These receptors all stem from a woman in her twenties or thirties with HTLV-1-associated myelopathy (HAM/TSP). Each CDR3 is given with its conserved first and last residue. Fields, in order: J gene, clone size, D gene, V gene, CDR3 DNA, CDR3 protein. The D gene is left open where the match is weak. A row's size may be missing; if present it is once, few, many or a size class.

>TRBJ2-7|medium-sized|.|TRBV6-6
TGTGCCAGCACGGGACATTCCTACGAGCAGTACTTC
CASTGHSYEQYF
>TRBJ1-1|many|.|TRBV29-1
TGCAGCGTTGATCGGATTAGGGATGAAGCTTTCTTT
CSVDRIRDEAFF
>TRBJ1-5|few|.|TRBV27
TGTGCCAGCAGTACGCGGGGAGATCGGCCCCAGCATTTT
CASSTRGDRPQHF
>TRBJ1-1|many|.|TRBV5-1
TGCGCCAGCAGCTTGACGGGGGCCAGGGGTAAAACTGAAGCTTTCTTT
CASSLTGARGKTEAFF
>TRBJ1-2|many|TRBD1|TRBV7-2
TGTGCCAGCAGCTACCGGGACAGGCGTACCTATGGCTACACCTTC
CASSYRDRRTYGYTF
>TRBJ1-6|many|.|TRBV10-3
TGTGCCATCAGTGAGGTATCGGAGGTTTCACCCCTCCACTTT
CAISEVSEVSPLHF
>TRBJ2-7|many|.|TRBV20-1
TGCAGTGCTAGATTGGGGATAGAGCAGTACTTC
CSARLGIEQYF
>TRBJ1-6|many|.|TRBV3-1
TGTGCCAGCAGCCAAGATCGGTGGGGTATTAGTTCACCCCTCCACTTT
CASSQDRWGISSPLHF
>TRBJ1-1|many|.|TRBV10-3
TGTGCCATCAGTGAGCCGGTACCTTCAACTGAAGCTTTCTTT
CAISEPVPSTEAFF
>TRBJ1-6|many|.|TRBV2
TGTGCCAGCACAACAGGAAATTCACCCCTCCACTTT
CASTTGNSPLHF
>TRBJ1-3|many|.|TRBV20-1
TGCAGTGCTAGCGGGGCGTTTTCTGGAAACACCATATATTTT
CSASGAFSGNTIYF
>TRBJ2-2|many|TRBD2|TRBV10-3
TGTGCCATCAGTGAACGCGGGGGATACACCGGGGAGCTGTTTTTT
CAISERGGYTGELFF
>TRBJ2-1|many|.|TRBV20-1
TGCAGTGCTAGAGATCCGGGTAATGAGCAGTTCTTC
CSARDPGNEQFF
>TRBJ2-5|many|TRBD1|TRBV20-1
TGCAGTGCTATGAAGCAGGGGGTTAGCCAAGAGACCCAGTACTTC
CSAMKQGVSQETQYF
>TRBJ2-2|many|TRBD2|TRBV5-1
TGCGCCAGCAGCTTCGGCTTAGCGGGGAGAAACACCGGGGAGCTGTTTTTT
CASSFGLAGRNTGELFF
>TRBJ1-5|many|.|TRBV6-2/TRBV6-3
TGTGCCAGCAGTTACTCAGGGAGGGGTGTTCGGCAGCCCCAGCATTTT
CASSYSGRGVRQPQHF
>TRBJ2-2|many|.|TRBV7-9
TGTGCCAGCAGCTTCGGCAACACCGGGGAGCTGTTTTTT
CASSFGNTGELFF
>TRBJ1-1|many|TRBD1|TRBV7-8
TGTGCCAGCGAAACAGGGGACTACGTAACTGAAGCTTTCTTT
CASETGDYVTEAFF
>TRBJ2-2|many|.|TRBV5-1
TGCGCCAGCAGCCAGAAAGCACAGGGGAACACCGGGGAGCTGTTTTTT
CASSQKAQGNTGELFF
>TRBJ1-1|many|.|TRBV20-1
TGCAGTGCTAGGGGGGGGACGAGGGGCGGTTACACTGAAGCTTTCTTT
CSARGGTRGGYTEAFF
>TRBJ1-5|many|TRBD1|TRBV20-1
TGCAGTGCGGGGCAGGGGGCGGGGTATAGCAATCAGCCCCAGCATTTT
CSAGQGAGYSNQPQHF
>TRBJ1-2|many|.|TRBV18
TGTGCCAGCTCACCACAGGACAGCTATGGCTACACCTTC
CASSPQDSYGYTF
>TRBJ1-3|medium-sized|.|TRBV5-1
TGCGCCAGCGGCGACTTCTCTGGAAACACCATATATTTT
CASGDFSGNTIYF
>TRBJ1-2|many|.|TRBV7-2
TGTGCCAGCAGCTTAGCGGGGGGGAACAGTTATGGCTACACCTTC
CASSLAGGNSYGYTF
>TRBJ1-4|many|TRBD1|TRBV6-6
TGTGCCAGCAGTTCGTCAGACAGGGTCCATGAAAAACTGTTTTTT
CASSSSDRVHEKLFF
>TRBJ1-2|many|.|TRBV20-1
TGCAGTGCTACACGGTTTGGCGGCGCTTTCCTCCGAGACTATGGCTACACCTTC
CSATRFGGAFLRDYGYTF
>TRBJ1-6|many|.|TRBV12-3/TRBV12-4
TGTGCCAGCAGTTTTCAGACAGACTCGAATTCACCCCTCCACTTT
CASSFQTDSNSPLHF
>TRBJ1-1|many|TRBD1|TRBV20-1
TGCAGTGCCACACGGGACAGGGAAACTGAAGCTTTCTTT
CSATRDRETEAFF
>TRBJ2-3|.|TRBD2|TRBV9
TGTGCCAACAGCGTCAGAGGACTAGCGGGGGTTACAGATACGCAGTATTTT
CANSVRGLAGVTDTQYF
>TRBJ1-1|many|.|TRBV7-8
TGTGCCAGCAGCTTAGCGGGTAGGGGCAACACTGAAGCTTTCTTT
CASSLAGRGNTEAFF
>TRBJ2-5|many|.|TRBV6-5
TGTGCCAGCCGTACCGAATCGACCCAGTACTTC
CASRTESTQYF
>TRBJ2-5|many|TRBD2|TRBV11-2
TGTGCCAGCAGATGGGGAGGGCAGCAAGAGACCCAGTACTTC
CASRWGGQQETQYF
>TRBJ2-3|many|.|TRBV9
TGTGCCAGCAGCGTAGAGGGGGTCACAGATACGCAGTATTTT
CASSVEGVTDTQYF
>TRBJ2-3|many|.|TRBV12-3/TRBV12-4
TGTGCCAGCAGTTTAAGGGGGGCGGGCCTCCGGGTGGGTGCAGATACGCAGTATTTT
CASSLRGAGLRVGADTQYF
>TRBJ2-7|many|TRBD2|TRBV6-1
TGTGCCAGCGGAGTCGAGGGAGGGGTCACCTACGAGCAGTACTTC
CASGVEGGVTYEQYF
>TRBJ1-1|.|.|TRBV7-9
TGTGCCAGCAGCTGGGGTAATACTGAAGCTTTCTTT
CASSWGNTEAFF
>TRBJ2-3|many|.|TRBV5-1
TGCGCCAGCAGCCGGGGGCCCACAGATACGCAGTATTTT
CASSRGPTDTQYF
>TRBJ1-6|many|TRBD1|TRBV10-3
TGTGCCATCAGTGAGTCGAGGACAGGGCATAATTCACCCCTCCACTTT
CAISESRTGHNSPLHF
>TRBJ1-6|many|.|TRBV20-1
TGCAGTGCTAGAGATCGGGCGGGAACCCTTAATTCACCCCTCCACTTT
CSARDRAGTLNSPLHF
>TRBJ1-1|many|TRBD1|TRBV29-1
TGCAGCGTTCAGGGACAGGGGGGCACTGAAGCTTTCTTT
CSVQGQGGTEAFF
>TRBJ2-1|many|.|TRBV3-1
TGTGCCAGCAGCCGAACCAGACAAGGCGAGCAGTTCTTC
CASSRTRQGEQFF
>TRBJ1-1|many|.|TRBV20-1
TGCAGTGCTAGGCGGGGCGGCACTGAAGCTTTCTTT
CSARRGGTEAFF
>TRBJ2-2|many|TRBD1|TRBV7-9
TGTGCCAGCAGCGGGGGGACAGGAGGGCCCGGGGAGCTGTTTTTT
CASSGGTGGPGELFF
>TRBJ1-5|many|TRBD1|TRBV3-1
TGTGCCAGCAGCCAAGGAGAAAGGGGGCAAGGGCCCCAGCATTTT
CASSQGERGQGPQHF
>TRBJ2-2|.|.|TRBV11-3
TGTGCCAGCAGCTTCCGACTAGTTCAGAACACCGGGGAGCTGTTTTTT
CASSFRLVQNTGELFF
>TRBJ2-3|.|TRBD2|TRBV20-1
TGCAGTGCCACTAGCGGGGGGGCAGCAGATACGCAGTATTTT
CSATSGGAADTQYF
>TRBJ1-2|many|.|TRBV20-1
TGCAGTGCTAGAGCAGGGAAGTACTATGGCTACACCTTC
CSARAGKYYGYTF